Below are 10 T cell receptor beta chains sequenced from a single sample in a study of blood T cell repertoires in COVID-19 (dated by TCRdb to about 2020). The library relied on the immunoSEQ multiplex PCR assay. TCRdb retrieved this table from immuneACCESS and kept in-frame rearrangements only. Not all clones are present; in checked studies, unresolved V genes account for under half, and no reason is known for the remainder. Present in this sample are 150,000 or so clones, about 83% of which were seen just once. The ten most abundant clones make up more than 4.5% of the sample. Sequencing was done on a sample of PBMCs or T cells enriched from blood (not recorded which). These receptors were taken from a woman in her forties or fifties who had been exposed to COVID-19.

The chain employs TRBV18 and TRBJ2-3, with TRBD1 matching over 8 bases. J gave up 4 bases and V 3 bases, and 6 bases lay outside the gene matches. This CDR3 has 15 residues. Germline V gene sequence: CDR1 KGHSH, CDR2 LQKENI. The CDR3 sequence is CASSPDRGSADTQYF. In nucleotides, the CDR3 is TGTGCCAGCTCACCCGACAGGGGTAGCGCAGATACGCAGTATTTT.

This clone was seen just once. V usage is TRBV27 and J usage is TRBJ1-6; D might be TRBD1 (5 bases). From germline, CDR1 is MNHEY and CDR2 SMNVEV (reference sequence). This CDR3 region has 19 residues. Trimming pared 2 bases from V and 8 bases from J, leaving 25 bases between. The CDR3 here is CASSLRGLTRGGNYSPLHF. CDR3 DNA sequence: TGTGCCAGCAGTTTAAGGGGTTTAACGAGGGGAGGAAATTATTCACCCCTCCACTTT.

The V and J genes are TRBV27 and TRBJ1-6; possible D gene TRBD1, 6 bases. Germline values: CDR1 MNHEY, CDR2 SMNVEV (reference sequence). Trimming cost V 3 bases and J 8 bases, with 14 bases left between them. The CDR3 consists of 15 residues. CDR3 sequence reads: CASSLSQGRDSPLHF. CDR3 nucleotide sequence: TGTGCCAGCAGTTTGAGTCAGGGGCGGGATTCACCCCTCCACTTT.

The chain has TRBV5-4 and TRBJ1-2, with TRBD1 matching 9 bases. Germline trimming cut 2 bases from V and 6 bases from J; bases unmatched to any gene: 14. The germline CDR1 and CDR2 sequences are SGHNT and YYREEE (reference sequence). This CDR3 spans 17 amino acids. DNA for the CDR3: TGTGCCAGCAGCTTCGGGACAGGGAGTTTTGCAGGTGATGGCTACACCTTC. Protein sequence: CASSFGTGSFAGDGYTF.

V is TRBV6-6 and J is TRBJ1-2, with 9 bases lining up with TRBD1. Germline values: CDR1 MNHNY, CDR2 SVGAGI (reference sequence). The ends lost 5 bases at V and 5 bases at J; junction bases unmatched: 9. CDR3 length: 15 residues. The CDR3, as DNA: TGTGCCAGCAGTGACACCCCGGGACAGGGTTATGGCTACACCTTC. Residues: CASSDTPGQGYGYTF.

This sequence joins TRBV27 and TRBJ2-3; 7 nucleotides align to TRBD1. This CDR3 is built from 17 residues. Germline lookup yields CDR1 MNHEY and CDR2 SMNVEV (reference sequence). The ends lost 5 bases at V and 2 bases at J; junction bases unmatched: 13. The CDR3 DNA is TGTGCCAGCAGTGTGGGTCGACAGGGCCTTTTCACAGATACGCAGTATTTT. This sequence encodes CASSVGRQGLFTDTQYF.

V usage is TRBV24-1 and J usage is TRBJ2-7; 7 positions match TRBD1. Germline assignment: CDR1 KGHDR and CDR2 SFDVKD. With V trimmed by 3 bases and J by 6 bases, 7 bases remained unmatched. CDR3 size: 14 residues. The CDR3 region is CATSDETGDTEQYF. CDR3 nucleotides: TGTGCCACCAGTGATGAAACAGGGGATACCGAGCAGTACTTC.

This chain connects TRBV5-4 to TRBJ1-1; D gene uncertain. Trimming pared 4 bases from V and 8 bases from J, leaving 12 bases between. The CDR3 is 12 amino acids. Germline lookup yields CDR1 SGHNT and CDR2 YYREEE (reference sequence). The CDR3 reads CASSIDLLEAFF. The CDR3 nucleotides are TGTGCCAGCAGCATTGACTTATTAGAAGCTTTCTTT.

The chain links TRBV3-1 (or the pseudogene TRBV3-2) to TRBJ2-3, with 12 bases aligning to TRBD2. CDR3 length: 15 amino acids. With V trimmed by 4 bases and J by 4 bases, 3 bases remained unmatched. Germline values: CDR1 LGHDT, CDR2 YNNKEL (reference sequence). CDR3 in DNA: TGTGCCAGCAGCCCGGGACTAGCGGGCCCAGATACGCAGTATTTT. This gives the protein CASSPGLAGPDTQYF.

The chain joins TRBV4-3 to TRBJ2-2, with 8 bases fitting TRBD2. CDR1 is LGHNA, CDR2 YSLEER, per germline. J was trimmed by 5 bases and V by 4 bases; bases with no gene match: 12. The CDR3 is 17 amino acids. CDR3 in DNA: TGCGCCAGCAGCCCCTCATCCGGGGGGGCATTAACCGGGGAGCTGTTTTTT. This codes for CASSPSSGGALTGELFF.